The entry below describes one T cell receptor beta chain. Its recognized antigen is unknown. The input lacks base qualities; no much larger clone sits a single base away. The immunoSEQ Assay, a bias-controlled multiplex PCR, was used to amplify TCRbeta CDR3 regions from genomic DNA. For the original study's pipeline: Within the assay, amplification of reference gene primers was used to estimate how many nucleated cells each sample contained. To quantify the absolute abundance of each unique TCRbeta CDR3 rearrangement, sequence reads were collapsed and filtered. For each sample, productive Simpson clonality was calculated by taking the square root of Simpson's diversity index across productive rearrangements. Held by TCRdb, this immuneACCESS table contains in-frame sequences only and omits some clones. Under half of the omission traces to an unresolved V gene where checked; the cause of the rest is unknown. V, J and clone size are those of that table, while D and trimming were read from the DNA. In all, the sample holds 45,000 to 50,000 clones, and approximately 88% of those were seen once. The top ten clonotypes cover under 8% of the sample.

The data derive from a study of blood T cell repertoires in COVID-19 (dated by TCRdb to 2019 to 2021). As for the study more broadly: Samples from collaborators originated in the United States, Italy and Spain and spanned both the acute and convalescent phases of COVID-19. The repertoires were made available in a free public database intended to serve as a resource for research on the immune response to SARS-CoV-2. Where available, HLA class I and class II types were obtained from metadata supplied by the sample provider rather than from assay-based typing. Deeply sampled blood TCRbeta repertoires from subjects exposed to, actively infected with, or recovered from COVID-19 were included in the dataset. The prospective study material was composed of cDNA or gDNA derived from T cells, B-cell-depleted T cells, or PBMCs. Samples were obtained from the ongoing ImmuneRACE study (first 160 participants) and from about 1,300 subjects provided by 6 global collaborators. Sample metadata almost always included a de-identified subject ID, COVID-19 status, age in years and sex. Overall study outcomes, separate from this receptor: Clinical and demographic metadata were provided uncurated, with the amount varying by source and participant.

Whole blood was collected in K2EDTA tubes by collaborating institutions according to the institutions' own protocols. For TCRbeta analysis, collaborator samples were shipped as frozen whole blood, as isolated PBMCs, or as DNA extracted from either sample type. The receptor's source is a man aged 50 or older with acute or convalescent COVID-19. The sequenced sample was peripheral blood.

The CDR3 has the sequence CASSEAGARQETQYF. The DNA reads TGCGCCAGCAGCGAAGCGGGGGCCCGACAAGAGACCCAGTACTTC. This receptor chain uses TRBV5-1 and TRBJ2-5, and TRBD2 matches 8 of the central bases. From the cysteine through the phenylalanine, the CDR3 covers 15 amino acids. This entry keeps only the CDR3 DNA: 45 bases, framed from base 1. The germline V gene specifies SGHRS as CDR1 and YFSETQ as CDR2. V has 4 bases trimmed and J has 2 bases trimmed; junction bases matching no gene number 7.